Sequencing of this T cell receptor beta chain was carried out in a study of T cells in tuberculosis. CDR3 length: 19 amino acids. Trimming removed 3 bases from V and 1 base from J; junction bases left unmatched: 8. Germline V gives CDR1 SGHAT, CDR2 FQNNGV. Cells were sorted from thawed PBMC rested overnight and stained with GMM-loaded CD1B tetramer, viability dye and anti-CD3. The CD1B tetramers carried C32 glucose monomycolate purified from Rhodococcus equi. Tetramer-sorted PBMC had been CD14 monocyte-depleted before freezing. No alpha-beta pairing information exists for these sequences. The data were produced by immunoSEQ multiplex PCR, yet TCRdb's version contains in-frame clones alone and is incomplete. The repertoire consists of 54,000 or so clones, with 81% occurring once and the leading ten covering around 13%.

The J gene is TRBJ2-3, the V gene TRBV11-2, with 15 bases lining up with TRBD2. This TCR derives from an adult woman with latent tuberculosis. The material sequenced was CD1b-GMM tetramer-negative cells sorted from PBMCs. For the CDR3, the DNA is TGTGCCAGCAGCTTCCAGGGACTAGCGGGAGGCCCAGGCACAGATACGCAGTATTTT. It specifies CASSFQGLAGGPGTDTQYF.